These 26 T cell receptor beta chains were all obtained from the same sample, sequenced in a study of blood T cell repertoires in COVID-19. TCRdb's table, derived via immunoSEQ multiplex PCR, lists solely in-frame clones and lacks some. This sample has 240,000 or so clones; 85% to 90% occur once, and the top ten carry 0.87%. The sequenced sample consisted of PBMCs or T cells enriched from blood (not recorded which). The receptors derive from a man aged 45-60 years who had been exposed to COVID-19.

This chain links TRBV4-1 with TRBJ1-5, with D tentatively TRBD1 (5 bases). Germline CDR1 MGHRA, CDR2 YSYEKL. Between the trimmed V and J ends, which lost 4 bases and 1 base, there was a span of 14 bases. This CDR3 is built from 16 residues. CDR3 bases: TGCGCCAGCAGCCGTCCCGGTGGGGGGAGCAATCAGCCCCAGCATTTT. Its protein product is CASSRPGGGSNQPQHF.

A word on this clone: Other DNA sequences in the same sample also yield this CDR3. For the CDR3, the DNA is TGTGCCAGCAGCCACGGGAACTACAATGAGCAGTTCTTC. Translating gives CASSHGNYNEQFF. The chain joins TRBV14 to TRBJ2-1; possibly TRBD2 for D (5 bases). Germline V gene sequence: CDR1 SGHDN, CDR2 FVKESK. Trimming took 3 bases from V and 3 from J, leaving 6 bases between them. This CDR3 region has 13 residues.

The chain joins TRBV3-1 (or the pseudogene TRBV3-2) to TRBJ2-7; D ambiguous. Trimming removed 1 base from V and 6 bases from J, with 10 bases in between. Germline V lookup: CDR1 LGHDT, CDR2 YNNKEL (reference sequence). The CDR3 loop spans 13 amino acids. CDR3 protein: CASSQGLQLEQYV. Written as DNA, the CDR3 is TGTGCCAGCAGCCAAGGACTCCAGCTCGAGCAGTACGTC.

The genes are TRBV27 and TRBJ1-1; 7 nucleotides line up with TRBD1. CDR3 length: 13 amino acids. V trimming: 6 bases; J trimming: 7 bases; junction bases outside the gene matches: 8. In germline, CDR1 is MNHEY, CDR2 SMNVEV (reference sequence). CDR3 protein: CASSRDRAYEAFF. As DNA, the CDR3 is TGTGCCAGCAGCCGCGACAGGGCTTATGAAGCTTTCTTT.

The J gene is TRBJ1-4, the V gene TRBV6-5; perhaps TRBD1 as D (5 bases). Germline CDR1 and CDR2: MNHEY and SVGAGI. V was pared by 2 bases and J by 8 bases, with 15 bases between. This CDR3 is 15 amino acids long. Written as DNA, the CDR3 is TGTGCCAGCAGTTACGAAGGGGAGGATTGGGAAAAACTGTTTTTT. Protein: CASSYEGEDWEKLFF.

J is TRBJ2-3 and V is TRBV29-1; 11 nucleotides match TRBD2. The CDR3 is made up of 15 amino acids. CDR1 is SQVTM, CDR2 ANQGSEA, per germline. Trimming took 6 bases from V and 2 from J; bases not matched to a gene: 7. DNA of the CDR3: TGCAGCGTAGTCGGGACTAGCGGACACACAGATACGCAGTATTTT. Residues: CSVVGTSGHTDTQYF.

The chain carries TRBV18 and TRBJ1-4; 7 bases are shared with TRBD1. Germline trimming cut 3 bases from V and 13 bases from J; bases unmatched to any gene: 8. There are 13 residues in the CDR3. In germline, CDR1 is KGHSH, CDR2 LQKENI. CDR3 sequence: CASSPELRDRLFF. For the CDR3, the DNA is TGTGCCAGCTCACCGGAGTTAAGGGACAGACTGTTTTTT.

This clone was recorded only once. V and J are TRBV5-1 and TRBJ1-4; 7 bases line up with TRBD1. The CDR3 sequence is 15 residues long. The ends lost 4 bases at V and 8 bases at J; junction bases unmatched: 11. Germline V lookup: CDR1 SGHRS, CDR2 YFSETQ. CDR3 loop: CASSPVGGQQEKLFF. CDR3 coding DNA: TGCGCCAGCAGCCCGGTGGGGGGACAGCAAGAAAAACTGTTTTTT. Full variable domain (remainder filled in from reference TRBV5-1 and TRBJ1-4): KAGVTQTPRYLIKTRGQQVTLSCSPISGHRSVSWYQQTPGQGLQFLFEYFSETQRNKGNFPGRFSGRQFSNSRSEMNVSTLELGDSALYLCASSPVGGQQEKLFFGSGTQLSVL.

This clone is a singleton in its sample. This chain uses TRBV3-1 (or the pseudogene TRBV3-2) with TRBJ2-5; TRBD2 is a possible D gene (5 bases). CDR1 LGHDT and CDR2 YNNKEL come from the germline V gene (reference sequence). The CDR3 has 15 residues. V lost 1 base and J 1 base, leaving 10 bases between the germline ends. The CDR3, as DNA: TGTGCCAGCAGCCAAGTGGGAGCGGTCCAAGAGACCCAGTACTTC. It specifies CASSQVGAVQETQYF.

This clone was counted once. This sequence joins TRBV7-2 and TRBJ1-3, with D hard to call. Germline assignment: CDR1 SGHTA and CDR2 FQGNSA. The CDR3 loop spans 16 amino acids. V lost 1 base and J 0 bases, leaving 10 bases between the germline ends. The CDR3 protein is CASSLVQIVSGNTIYF. The CDR3 nucleotides are TGTGCCAGCAGCTTAGTCCAGATCGTCTCTGGAAACACCATATATTTT.

This clone came up once. This chain joins TRBV30 and TRBJ1-2; D is undetermined. V lost 0 bases, J lost 7 bases, and 15 bases lay in between. Germline V CDR1 and CDR2: GTSNPN, SVGIG (reference sequence). CDR3 length equals 14 residues. The CDR3 reads CAWSVRFRAVGYTF. CDR3 bases: TGTGCCTGGAGTGTCCGGTTCCGTGCGGTTGGCTACACCTTC.

The chain couples TRBV3-1 (or the pseudogene TRBV3-2) to TRBJ1-5; 7 nucleotides match TRBD1. Germline V lookup: CDR1 LGHDT, CDR2 YNNKEL (reference sequence). Trimming took 4 bases from V and 1 from J; bases not matched to a gene: 4. The CDR3 has 15 residues. Here the CDR3 reads CASSPRQGSNQPQHF. CDR3 nucleotide sequence: TGTGCCAGCAGCCCGCGACAGGGCAGCAATCAGCCCCAGCATTTT.

A word on this clone: At the DNA level, this CDR3 is encoded by other sequences in the same sample as well. For the CDR3, the DNA is TGTGCCAGTAGTATAGAAGGGGGACGGAACACTGAAGCTTTCTTT. As protein: CASSIEGGRNTEAFF. The chain couples TRBV19 to TRBJ1-1; possible D gene TRBD1, 6 bases. The CDR3 runs to 15 residues. Looked up from germline, CDR1 is LNHDA and CDR2 is SQIVND (reference sequence). V was clipped by 0 bases and J by 1 base, with 9 bases between them.

The V call is TRBV6-1, the J call TRBJ1-3, with D possibly matching TRBD1 (6 bases). This CDR3 has 17 residues. Germline values: CDR1 MNHNS, CDR2 SASEGT. V gave up 3 bases and J gave up 0 bases, with 15 bases separating them. The CDR3 spells CASSDLDSYYSGNTIYF. CDR3 bases: TGTGCCAGCAGTGATTTGGACAGCTACTACTCTGGAAACACCATATATTTT.

This clone was recorded once. The chain is built from TRBV7-2 and TRBJ2-3, with 12 bases fitting TRBD2. The length of the CDR3 is 18 residues. Trimming cost V 1 base and J 0 bases; bases outside gene matches: 5. CDR1 is SGHTA and CDR2 is FQGNSA in the germline V gene. CDR3 amino acids: CASSLGLLAGGSTDTQYF. The CDR3 nucleotides are TGTGCCAGCAGCTTAGGTCTTCTAGCGGGGGGGAGCACAGATACGCAGTATTTT.

This sequence joins TRBV5-6 and TRBJ2-7, with 8 bases fitting TRBD2. This CDR3 is 15 amino acids long. V dropped 0 bases and J dropped 1; count of bases not matched to a gene: 3. The germline V gene encodes CDR1 SGHDT and CDR2 YYEEEE. CDR3 DNA sequence: TGTGCCAGCAGCTTGGGACTAGCGCATTCCTACGAGCAGTACGTC. Protein sequence: CASSLGLAHSYEQYV.

The gene calls are TRBV19 and TRBJ1-4, with 8 bases that match TRBD1. Germline V gene lookup returns CDR1 LNHDA and CDR2 SQIVND (reference sequence). The J segment lost 5 bases and the V segment lost 6 bases, leaving 8 bases of the junction unmatched. The CDR3 totals 15 residues. CDR3 amino acids: CASSPRRTGNEKLFF. For the CDR3, the DNA is TGTGCCAGTAGCCCCCGAAGGACAGGGAATGAAAAACTGTTTTTT. Variable domain in full (rest from reference TRBV19 and TRBJ1-4): DGGITQSPKYLFRKEGQNVTLSCEQNLNHDAMYWYRQDPGQGLRLIYYSQIVNDFQKGDIAEGYSVSREKKESFPLTVTSAQKNPTAFYLCASSPRRTGNEKLFFGSGTQLSVL.

The chain joins TRBV12-3 or TRBV12-4 to TRBJ2-7, with D uncertain. The CDR3 contains 13 residues. V was cut by 1 base and J by 2 bases, with 6 bases left in between. CDR3 sequence reads: CASSLDSPYEQYF. CDR3 coding DNA: TGTGCCAGCAGTTTAGACAGTCCCTACGAGCAGTACTTC.

The rearrangement joins TRBV18 to TRBJ1-5; D is undetermined. Per germline, CDR1 KGHSH and CDR2 LQKENI. The CDR3 is 13 amino acids. Trimming took off 5 bases at V and 4 bases at J, with 9 bases between the two ends. CDR3 DNA: TGTGCCAGCTCATTCGGACTAAATCAGCCCCAGCATTTT. Translating it yields CASSFGLNQPQHF.

Only one count was recorded for this clone. An end of the junction does not agree with germline; a read error may underlie this. This chain links TRBV7-7 with TRBJ2-3; 11 bases map to TRBD2. CDR1 SSHAT and CDR2 FNYEAQ come from the germline V gene (reference sequence). The CDR3 sequence is 15 residues long. This CDR3 reads CASSWGLAATDTQYF. For the CDR3, the DNA is TGTGCTAGCAGCTGGGGACTAGCGGCCACAGATACGCAGTATTTT.

This chain joins TRBV2 and TRBJ1-4; 7 bases are a match to TRBD1. J was trimmed by 8 bases and V by 5 bases; bases with no gene match: 8. The CDR3 is 14 residues long. Germline CDR1 is SNHLY and CDR2 is FYNNEI. CDR3 amino acids: CASSMNRGLEKLFF. In DNA, the CDR3 is TGTGCCAGCAGTATGAACAGGGGTTTGGAAAAACTGTTTTTT.

The chain employs TRBV27 and TRBJ2-7; the match to TRBD2 covers 8 bases. The germline V gene has CDR1 MNHEY and CDR2 SMNVEV (reference sequence). V lost 6 bases and J lost 6; bases outside the gene matches: 13. The CDR3 runs to 15 residues. The DNA for the CDR3 is TGTGCCAGCAGGCCCCTAGCGGGTACCTCTGGCGAGCAGTACGTC. Amino acid sequence: CASRPLAGTSGEQYV.

The chain joins TRBV5-1 to TRBJ1-3; 9 bases align to TRBD1. The CDR3 is made up of 15 amino acids. Unmatched junction bases numbered 2, after V lost 0 bases and J lost 4 bases. Germline CDR1 is SGHRS and CDR2 is YFSETQ. CDR3 protein: CASSLDRGPGNTIYF. CDR3 in DNA: TGCGCCAGCAGCTTGGACAGGGGGCCCGGAAACACCATATATTTT.

This chain connects TRBV5-1 to TRBJ2-2; D unclear. The V end was cut by 4 bases, the J end by 0 bases, with 10 bases between. The CDR3 is 15 amino acids. Germline V lookup: CDR1 SGHRS, CDR2 YFSETQ. CDR3 residues: CASSSPVANTGELFF. The CDR3 DNA reads TGCGCCAGCAGCAGCCCGGTGGCGAACACCGGGGAGCTGTTTTTT.

This clone was seen once. The chain recombines TRBV15 with TRBJ1-1, with 9 bases matching TRBD1. The CDR3 covers 13 residues. V gave up 6 bases and J gave up 6 bases; unmatched junction bases: 5. Germline lookup yields CDR1 LNHNV and CDR2 YYDKDF (reference sequence). The CDR3 nucleotides read TGTGCCACCAGAGGACAGGGGTCCGCTGAAGCTTTCTTT. Translating it yields CATRGQGSAEAFF.

V is TRBV2 and J is TRBJ2-7; 8 bases map to TRBD1. Per the germline V gene, CDR1 is SNHLY and CDR2 is FYNNEI. The CDR3 is 15 residues long. V was pared by 2 bases and J by 7 bases, with 10 bases of the junction left unmatched. The CDR3 DNA is TGTGCCAGCAGTGAATGGGACAGGAGAAGCGAGGAGCAGTACTTC. Protein: CASSEWDRRSEEQYF. The full variable domain, rest sourced from reference TRBV2 and TRBJ2-7, is EPEVTQTPSHQVTQMGQEVILRCVPISNHLYFYWYRQILGQKVEFLVSFYNNEISEKSEIFDDQFSVERPDGSNFTLKIRSTKLEDSAMYFCASSEWDRRSEEQYFGPGTRLTVT.